This TCR beta chain is drawn from a study of T cells in Graves' hyperthyroidism and ophthalmopathy. Researchers took RNA transcripts and amplified the TCR beta CDR3 regions from them. TCR CDR3 underwent first-round RT-PCR with the HTBI primer set. TCRdb itself ran the multiplex PCR reads through MiXCR, one entry per CDR3 protein. The table has under 800,000 distinct CDR3 sequences, around 15% seen once. Germline CDR1 reads LGHNA; CDR2 reads YNFKEQ. V lost 3 bases, J lost 8 bases, and 14 bases lay in between. The CDR3 contains 14 residues. V usage is TRBV4-2 and J usage is TRBJ2-1; D gene uncertain. The TCR sequence derives from a woman aged 18-29 years with Graves' hyperthyroidism. Sequencing was performed on blood. DNA for the CDR3: TGTGCCAGCAGCCACGACCAAGTCGGCTATGAGCAGTTCTTC. This gives the protein CASSHDQVGYEQFF.